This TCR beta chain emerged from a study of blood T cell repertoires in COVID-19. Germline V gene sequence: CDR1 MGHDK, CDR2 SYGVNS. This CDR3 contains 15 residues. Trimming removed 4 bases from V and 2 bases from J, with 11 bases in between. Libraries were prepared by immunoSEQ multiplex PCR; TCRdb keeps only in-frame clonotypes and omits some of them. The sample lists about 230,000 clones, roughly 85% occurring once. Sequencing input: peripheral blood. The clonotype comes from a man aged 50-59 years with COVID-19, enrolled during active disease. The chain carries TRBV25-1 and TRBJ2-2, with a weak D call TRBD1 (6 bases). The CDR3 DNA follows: TGTGCCAGCAGTGCCTCACAGGGTAACACCGGGGAGCTGTTTTTT. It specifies CASSASQGNTGELFF.